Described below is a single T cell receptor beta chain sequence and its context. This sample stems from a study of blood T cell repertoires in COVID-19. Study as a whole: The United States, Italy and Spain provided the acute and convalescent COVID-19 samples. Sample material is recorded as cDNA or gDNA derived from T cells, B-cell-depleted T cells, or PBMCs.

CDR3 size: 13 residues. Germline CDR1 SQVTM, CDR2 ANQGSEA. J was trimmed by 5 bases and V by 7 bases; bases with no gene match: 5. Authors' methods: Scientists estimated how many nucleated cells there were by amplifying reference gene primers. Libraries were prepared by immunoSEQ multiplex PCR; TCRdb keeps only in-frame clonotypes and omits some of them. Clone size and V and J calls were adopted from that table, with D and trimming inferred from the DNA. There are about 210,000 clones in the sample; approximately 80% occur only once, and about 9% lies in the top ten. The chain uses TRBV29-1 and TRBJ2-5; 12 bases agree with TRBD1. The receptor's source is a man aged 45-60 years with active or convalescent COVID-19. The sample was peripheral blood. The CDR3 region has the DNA TGCAGCGGGGGACAGGGGGCTAGGGAGACCCAGTACTTC. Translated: CSGGQGARETQYF.